This T cell receptor beta chain was identified in a study of Ad26.COV2.S vaccination and SARS-CoV-2 variants (dated by TCRdb to 2020 to 2022). Some background on the complete study: Donors in the vaccine arm were drawn from COV1001, a multicentre, randomized, double-blind, placebo-controlled phase I-IIa trial testing Ad26.COV2.S in healthy adults. The TCR-sequenced set comprised about 32 samples: around 20 Ad26.COV2.S vaccine recipients, 5 placebo recipients and 8 SARS-CoV-2 convalescent individuals. TCRbeta repertoire sequencing served as the tool for gauging how specific and how broad the SARS-CoV-2-reactive T cell receptors were following Ad26.COV2.S vaccination. Ad26.COV2.S was administered intramuscularly at a dose of 5x10^10 or 1x10^11 viral particles, either as one shot or as two shots given 56 days apart. Investigators remained blinded to trial group allocation during experiments and outcome assessment. Trial participants were randomized into five groups of five: low-dose or high-dose Ad26.COV2.S given once or twice, or placebo on both occasions. Points the paper makes about the study in general: Compared with placebo recipients, Ad26.COV2.S recipients showed higher spike-specific TCR breadth (P = 0.0014). The study was not powered to compare responses between vaccine doses or regimens. According to the authors, total T cell responses may have been underestimated by the TCR breadth and depth analyses. After vaccination, substantial breadth of spike-specific CD8+ and CD4+ T cell responses was reported. Vaccine and placebo recipients had comparable non-spike TCR breadth, which fits with the vaccine containing only spike.

The immunoSEQ Assay was used to sequence TCRbeta CDR3 regions. After extraction, genomic DNA underwent amplification by bias-controlled multiplex PCR, followed by high-throughput sequencing. On the study's bioinformatics: To quantify the absolute abundance of every unique TCRbeta CDR3 region, sequences were collapsed and filtered. T cell fraction was estimated by normalization of TCRbeta template counts to usable DNA, with usable DNA being measured through amplification of reference genes present in all nucleated cells. Repertoire TCRs were annotated as SARS-CoV-2-specific when V gene, CDR3 amino acid sequence and J gene were exactly matched to a known reactive TCR set. The reference SARS-CoV-2 TCR set came from MIRA and was filtered for enrichment in COVID-19-positive ImmuneCODE repertoires, removing public or cross-reactive TCRs. Based on the MIRA antigens, annotated TCRs were further analysed at the level of specific ORF or position within ORF. Breadth was defined as the number of annotated unique rearrangements divided by the total number of unique productive rearrangements, and depth was defined as the summed frequency of the annotated unique rearrangements. Group comparisons of TCR breadth used two-sided Wilcoxon rank-sum tests. The table comes from immuneACCESS by way of TCRdb, which keeps in-frame sequences with V and J called. Part of the clones is missing from these tables; in studies checked, under half for an unresolved V gene and the rest for unknown reasons. The V and J calls and clone size are taken from that table; D and trimming were inferred from the DNA. The sample table holds some 340,000 clones, of which roughly 84% were seen once. The ten largest clonotypes hold around 2% of the sample.

Relative to germline, V is 5 bases shorter and J is 2 bases shorter, with 13 bases between their ends. Inclusive of the bounding cysteine and phenylalanine, the CDR3 is 15 residues long. Kept here is only the CDR3 DNA, which spans 45 bases and is read in frame from base 1. The germline V gene encodes CDR1 SEHNR and CDR2 FQNEAQ (reference sequence). The meaning of the sample's treatment or condition label: about 20 received Ad26.COV2.S at low or high dose, single or two shots; several received placebo; per-sample allocation not given. Repertoires of vaccine and placebo recipients were sequenced from samples collected on day 63 after the first injection. Cohort 1b enrolled around 23 adults aged 18-55 years at a single site in Boston, USA, between 29 July and 7 August 2020. Ad26.COV2.S was a replication-incompetent adenovirus type 26 vector expressing a prefusion-stabilized SARS-CoV-2 spike protein from the original Wuhan strain.

To note about this clone: It lacks a known antigen. Qualities for individual bases were not recorded, and no much larger clone is one base off.

Recombination joined TRBV7-9 with TRBJ1-3; no D gene is confidently identified. The sample here was peripheral blood, taken in a trial of Ad26.COV2.S vaccine versus placebo. The clonotype was recovered from a person between 18 and 60 years old who received the Ad26.COV2.S COVID-19 vaccine or a placebo. The CDR3: CASSNSLPAGNTIYF. The sequenced DNA: TGTGCCAGCAGCAACAGCCTGCCAGCTGGAAACACCATATATTTT.